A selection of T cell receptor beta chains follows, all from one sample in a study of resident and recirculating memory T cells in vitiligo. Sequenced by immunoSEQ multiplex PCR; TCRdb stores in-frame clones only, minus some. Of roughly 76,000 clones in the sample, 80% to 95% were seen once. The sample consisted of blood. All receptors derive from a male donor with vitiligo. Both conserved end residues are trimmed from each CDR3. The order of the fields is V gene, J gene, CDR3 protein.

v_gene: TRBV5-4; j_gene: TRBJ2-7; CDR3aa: ASSRRDSSYEQY
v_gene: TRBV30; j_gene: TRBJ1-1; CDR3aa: AWIQPGQGEAF
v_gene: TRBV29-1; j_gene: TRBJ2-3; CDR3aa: SVEVLADTQY
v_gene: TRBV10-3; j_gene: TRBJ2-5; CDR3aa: AISTTRGPGETQY
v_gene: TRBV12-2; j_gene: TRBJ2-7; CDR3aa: ASRLAWGTAYSYEQY
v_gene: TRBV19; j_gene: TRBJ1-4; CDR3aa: ASSMKSAGVDRRNEKLF
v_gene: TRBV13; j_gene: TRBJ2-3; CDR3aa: ASSFSEDTQY
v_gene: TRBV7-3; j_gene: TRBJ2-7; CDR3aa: ASSLTVGGGSEQY
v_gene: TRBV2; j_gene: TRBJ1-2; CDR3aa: ASAYSDYGYT
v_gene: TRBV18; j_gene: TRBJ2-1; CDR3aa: ASSPTLAAYNEQF
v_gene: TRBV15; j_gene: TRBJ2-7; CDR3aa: ATSRDRGLGYEQY
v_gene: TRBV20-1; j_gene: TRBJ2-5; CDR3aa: SVGAKTQY
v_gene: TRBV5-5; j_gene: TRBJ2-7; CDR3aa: ASSRPGVTYEQY
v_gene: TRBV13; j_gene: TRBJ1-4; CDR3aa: ASSSPGRGDNEKLF
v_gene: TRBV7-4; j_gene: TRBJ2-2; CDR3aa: ASSLFAGEANTGELF
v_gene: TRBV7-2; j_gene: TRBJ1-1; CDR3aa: ASSLRQNTEAF
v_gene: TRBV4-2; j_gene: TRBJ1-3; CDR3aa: ASSHRGTGNTIY
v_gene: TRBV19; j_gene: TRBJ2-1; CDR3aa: ASSRGGRNEQF
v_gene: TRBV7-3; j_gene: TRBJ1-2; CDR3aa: ASSSGTGAGYT
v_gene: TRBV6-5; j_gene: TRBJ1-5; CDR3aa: ASSWGGTNQPQH
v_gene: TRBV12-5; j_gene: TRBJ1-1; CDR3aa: ATGGDRGSGVNTEAF
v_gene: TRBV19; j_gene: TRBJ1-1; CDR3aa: ASSIVTTATEAF
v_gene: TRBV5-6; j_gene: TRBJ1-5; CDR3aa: ASSLGDTDQPQH
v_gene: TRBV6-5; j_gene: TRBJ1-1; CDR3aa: ASGRQGWATEAF
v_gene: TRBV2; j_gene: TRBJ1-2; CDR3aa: ASSDDRGERT
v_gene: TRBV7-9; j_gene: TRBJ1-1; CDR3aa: ASRGQGMNTEAF
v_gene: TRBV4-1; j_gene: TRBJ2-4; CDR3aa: ASSQAKGQRVNIQY
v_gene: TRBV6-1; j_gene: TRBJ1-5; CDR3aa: ASSGQPAGHSYQPQH
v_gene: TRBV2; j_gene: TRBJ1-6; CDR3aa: ARSGQGSYNSPLH
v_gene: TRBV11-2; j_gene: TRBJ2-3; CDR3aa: ASSPLAGGPGTDTQY
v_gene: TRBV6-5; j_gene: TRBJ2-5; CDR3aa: ASSRIAEETQY
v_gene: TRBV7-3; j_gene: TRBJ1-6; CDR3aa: ASSLRGDRGYNSPLH
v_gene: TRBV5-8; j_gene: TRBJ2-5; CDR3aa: ASSPGLWGETQY
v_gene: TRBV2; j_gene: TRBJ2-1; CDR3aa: ASRGDRYNEQF
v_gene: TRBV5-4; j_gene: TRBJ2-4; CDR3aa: ASSRPGLAGAKNIQY
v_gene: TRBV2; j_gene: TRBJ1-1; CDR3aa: ASSAPGGNTEAF
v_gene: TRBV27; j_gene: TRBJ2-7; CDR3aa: ASSLDRGSYEQY
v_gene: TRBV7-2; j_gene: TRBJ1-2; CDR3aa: ASSSPTRSGYT
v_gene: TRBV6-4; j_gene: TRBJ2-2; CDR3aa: ASSRDLATGELF
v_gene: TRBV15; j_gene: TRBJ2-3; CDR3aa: ATSREMGAGETDTQY
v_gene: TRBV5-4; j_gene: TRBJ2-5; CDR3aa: ASSSQTQETQY
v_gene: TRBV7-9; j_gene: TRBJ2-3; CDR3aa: ASSLARVTDTQY
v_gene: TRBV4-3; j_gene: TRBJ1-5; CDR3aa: ASSQEVQGGSQPQH
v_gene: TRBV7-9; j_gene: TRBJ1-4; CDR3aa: ASSLFLNSYEKLF
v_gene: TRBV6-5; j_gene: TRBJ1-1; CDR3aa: ASTITRGGGSEAF
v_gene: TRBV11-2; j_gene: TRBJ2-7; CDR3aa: ASSPFLAGGPSEQY
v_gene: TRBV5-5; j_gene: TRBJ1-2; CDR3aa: ASSLAPPGQGIYGYT
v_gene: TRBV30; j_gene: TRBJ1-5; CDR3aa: AWSGTANQPQH
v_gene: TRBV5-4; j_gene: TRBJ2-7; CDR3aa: ASSFLQGHEQY
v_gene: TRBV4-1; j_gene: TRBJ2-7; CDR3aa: ASSPGQVSYEQY
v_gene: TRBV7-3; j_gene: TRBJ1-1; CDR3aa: ASSTSGQTMNTEAF
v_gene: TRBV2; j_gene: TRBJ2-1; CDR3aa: ASSGDNYNEQF
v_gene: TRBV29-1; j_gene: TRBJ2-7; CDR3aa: SVEDRSYEQY
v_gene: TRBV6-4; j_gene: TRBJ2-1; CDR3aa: ASSEDTYNEQF
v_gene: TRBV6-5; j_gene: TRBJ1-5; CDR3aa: ASSYALGANQPQH
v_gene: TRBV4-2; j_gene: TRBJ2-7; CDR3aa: ASSQDSGTGSSYEQY
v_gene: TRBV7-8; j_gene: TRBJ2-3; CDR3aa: ASSLGLAGGTDTQY
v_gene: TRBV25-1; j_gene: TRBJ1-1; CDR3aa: ASSTGEINTEAF